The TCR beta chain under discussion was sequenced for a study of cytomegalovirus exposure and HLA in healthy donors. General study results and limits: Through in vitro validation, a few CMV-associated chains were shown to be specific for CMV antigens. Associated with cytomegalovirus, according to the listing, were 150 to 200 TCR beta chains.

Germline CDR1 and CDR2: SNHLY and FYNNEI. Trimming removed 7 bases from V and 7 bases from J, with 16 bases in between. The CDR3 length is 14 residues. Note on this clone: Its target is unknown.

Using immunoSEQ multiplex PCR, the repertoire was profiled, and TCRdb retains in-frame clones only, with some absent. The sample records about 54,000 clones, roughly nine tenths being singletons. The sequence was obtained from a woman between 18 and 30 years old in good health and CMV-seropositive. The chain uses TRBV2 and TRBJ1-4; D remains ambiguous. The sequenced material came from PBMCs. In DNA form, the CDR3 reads TGTGCCAGCAAGCCGAGCCCGGAGGGTGAAAAACTGTTTTTT. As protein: CASKPSPEGEKLFF.